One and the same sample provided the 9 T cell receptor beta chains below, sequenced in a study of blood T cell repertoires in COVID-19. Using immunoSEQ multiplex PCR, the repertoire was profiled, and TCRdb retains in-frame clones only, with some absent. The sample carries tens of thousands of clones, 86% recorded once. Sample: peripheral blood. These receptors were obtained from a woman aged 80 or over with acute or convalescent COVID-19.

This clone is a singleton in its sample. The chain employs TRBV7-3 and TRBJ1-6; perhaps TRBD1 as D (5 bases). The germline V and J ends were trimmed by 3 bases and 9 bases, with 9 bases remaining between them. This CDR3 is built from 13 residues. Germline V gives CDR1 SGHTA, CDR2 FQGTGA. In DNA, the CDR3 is TGTGCCAGCAGCTTCAGGGATCGTTCACCCCTCCACTTT. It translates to CASSFRDRSPLHF.

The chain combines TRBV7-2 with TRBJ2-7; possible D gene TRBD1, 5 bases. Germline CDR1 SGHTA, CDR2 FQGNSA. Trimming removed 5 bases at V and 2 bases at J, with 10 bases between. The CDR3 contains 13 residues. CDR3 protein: CASSRTGAYEQYF. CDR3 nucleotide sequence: TGTGCCAGCAGCCGTACAGGCGCCTACGAGCAGTACTTC.

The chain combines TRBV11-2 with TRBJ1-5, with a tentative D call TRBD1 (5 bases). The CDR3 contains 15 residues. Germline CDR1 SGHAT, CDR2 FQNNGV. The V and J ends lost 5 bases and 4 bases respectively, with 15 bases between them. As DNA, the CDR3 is TGTGCCAGCAGCAGCTTGGGCGGGGGGAATCAGCCCCAGCATTTT. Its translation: CASSSLGGGNQPQHF.

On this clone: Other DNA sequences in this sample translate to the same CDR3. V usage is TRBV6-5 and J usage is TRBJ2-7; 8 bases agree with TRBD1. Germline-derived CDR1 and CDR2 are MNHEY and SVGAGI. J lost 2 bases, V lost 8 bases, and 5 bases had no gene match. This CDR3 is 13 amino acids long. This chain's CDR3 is CASYGQGTYEQYF. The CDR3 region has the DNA TGTGCCAGCTACGGACAGGGCACCTACGAGCAGTACTTC.

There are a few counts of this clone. This CDR3 reads CASSQRTGMNTEAFF. The DNA for the CDR3 is TGTGCCAGTAGTCAAAGGACAGGTATGAACACTGAAGCTTTCTTT. The chain recombines TRBV19 with TRBJ1-1; 7 positions agree with TRBD1. Germline CDR1 LNHDA, CDR2 SQIVND (reference sequence). This CDR3 has 15 residues. The ends lost 5 bases at V and 0 bases at J; junction bases unmatched: 6. Full variable domain (remainder filled in from reference TRBV19 and TRBJ1-1): DGGITQSPKYLFRKEGQNVTLSCEQNLNHDAMYWYRQDPGQGLRLIYYSQIVNDFQKGDIAEGYSVSREKKESFPLTVTSAQKNPTAFYLCASSQRTGMNTEAFFGQGTRLTVV.

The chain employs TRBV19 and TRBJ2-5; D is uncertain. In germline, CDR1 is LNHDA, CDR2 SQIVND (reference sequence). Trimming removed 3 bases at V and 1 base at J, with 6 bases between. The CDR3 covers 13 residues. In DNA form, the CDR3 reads TGTGCCAGTAGTATCTTTGTCCAAGAGACCCAGTACTTC. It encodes CASSIFVQETQYF.

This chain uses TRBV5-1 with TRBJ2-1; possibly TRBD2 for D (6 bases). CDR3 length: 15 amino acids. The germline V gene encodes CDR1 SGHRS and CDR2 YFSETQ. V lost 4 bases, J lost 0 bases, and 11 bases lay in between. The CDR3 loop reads CASSQSSDSYNEQFF. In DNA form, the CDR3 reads TGCGCCAGCAGCCAATCTAGCGACTCCTACAATGAGCAGTTCTTC.

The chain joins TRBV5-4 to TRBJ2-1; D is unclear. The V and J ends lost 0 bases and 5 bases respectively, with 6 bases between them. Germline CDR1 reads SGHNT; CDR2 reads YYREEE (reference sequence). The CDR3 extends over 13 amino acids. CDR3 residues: CASSLDSNNEQFF. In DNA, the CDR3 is TGTGCCAGCAGCTTGGACAGCAACAATGAGCAGTTCTTC.

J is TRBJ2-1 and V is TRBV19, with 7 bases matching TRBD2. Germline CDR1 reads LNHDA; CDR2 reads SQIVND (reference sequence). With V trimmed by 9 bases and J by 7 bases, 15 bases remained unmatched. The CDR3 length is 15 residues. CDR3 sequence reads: CASCSGPQSWNEQFF. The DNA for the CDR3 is TGTGCCAGCTGTAGCGGGCCACAAAGTTGGAATGAGCAGTTCTTC.